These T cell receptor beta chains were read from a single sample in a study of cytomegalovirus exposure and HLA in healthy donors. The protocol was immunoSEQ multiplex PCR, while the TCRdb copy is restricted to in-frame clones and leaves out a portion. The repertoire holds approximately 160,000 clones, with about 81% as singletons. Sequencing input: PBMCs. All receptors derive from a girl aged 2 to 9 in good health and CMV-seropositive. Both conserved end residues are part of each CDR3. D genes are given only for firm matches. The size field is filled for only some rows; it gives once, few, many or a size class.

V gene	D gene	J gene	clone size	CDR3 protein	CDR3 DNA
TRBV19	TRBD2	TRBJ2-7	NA	CASSSGTSSLYEQYF	TGTGCCAGTAGTTCCGGGACTAGCTCCCTCTACGAGCAGTACTTC
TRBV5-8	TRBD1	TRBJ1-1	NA	CASSTGQGNLNTEAFF	TGTGCCAGCAGCACTGGACAGGGTAACCTGAACACTGAAGCTTTCTTT
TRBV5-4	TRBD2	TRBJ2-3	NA	CASAPRTSGGMDTQYF	TGTGCCAGCGCCCCCCGGACTAGCGGGGGCATGGATACGCAGTATTTT
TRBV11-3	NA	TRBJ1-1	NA	CASSLGAGYQAFF	TGTGCCAGCAGCTTAGGGGCGGGGTACCAAGCTTTCTTT
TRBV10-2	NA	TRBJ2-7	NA	CASRRGSYEQYF	TGCGCCAGCAGGAGAGGATCCTACGAGCAGTACTTC
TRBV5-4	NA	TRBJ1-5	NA	CASSLAPHRADKPQHF	TGTGCCAGCAGCTTGGCCCCCCACAGGGCGGATAAGCCCCAGCATTTT
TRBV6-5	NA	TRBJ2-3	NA	CASRDSVPDTQYF	TGTGCCAGCAGGGATAGCGTCCCAGATACGCAGTATTTT
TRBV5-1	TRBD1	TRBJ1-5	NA	CASSLMGQSNQPQHF	TGCGCCAGCAGCTTGATGGGACAGAGCAATCAGCCCCAGCATTTT
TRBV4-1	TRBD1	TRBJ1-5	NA	CASSQFGTGRKPQHF	TGCGCCAGCAGCCAATTTGGGACAGGGAGGAAGCCCCAGCATTTT
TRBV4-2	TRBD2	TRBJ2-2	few	CASSQVPAGAGELFF	TGTGCCAGCAGCCAAGTCCCAGCGGGGGCCGGGGAGCTGTTTTTT
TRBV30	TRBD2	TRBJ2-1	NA	CAWSGTSGGSSYNEQFF	TGTGCCTGGAGTGGGACTAGCGGGGGTAGCTCCTACAATGAGCAGTTCTTC
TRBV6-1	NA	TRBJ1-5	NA	CASNLGGRDQPQHF	TGTGCCAGCAATCTGGGAGGGCGCGATCAGCCCCAGCATTTT
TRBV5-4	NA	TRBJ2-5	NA	CASSFFPGQQETQYF	TGTGCCAGCAGCTTCTTTCCAGGGCAACAAGAGACCCAGTACTTC
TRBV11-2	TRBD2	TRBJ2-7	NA	CASRRLARFPYEQYF	TGTGCCAGCAGACGACTAGCCCGCTTCCCCTACGAGCAGTACTTC
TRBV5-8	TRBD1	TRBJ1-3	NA	CASSLGQGRNTIYF	TGTGCCAGCAGCTTAGGACAGGGAAGAAACACCATATATTTT
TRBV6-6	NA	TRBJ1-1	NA	CASSYSNGVNTEAFF	TGTGCCAGCAGTTACTCGAACGGGGTGAACACTGAAGCTTTCTTT
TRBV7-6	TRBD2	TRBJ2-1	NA	CASSLVPRLADSSYNEQFF	TGTGCCAGCAGCTTAGTCCCCCGACTAGCGGACAGCTCCTACAATGAGCAGTTCTTC
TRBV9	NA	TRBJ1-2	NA	CASSVLTDLTSGYTF	TGTGCCAGCAGCGTATTGACAGACCTTACAAGCGGCTACACCTTC
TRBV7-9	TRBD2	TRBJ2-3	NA	CASSIGLADTQYF	TGTGCCAGCAGCATTGGACTAGCGGATACGCAGTATTTT
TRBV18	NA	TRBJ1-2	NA	CASSTTQAYTF	TGTGCCAGCTCCACGACACAGGCGTACACCTTC
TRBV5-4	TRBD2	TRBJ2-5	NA	CASSGLAGLEQYF	TGTGCCAGCAGCGGACTAGCGGGATTAGAGCAGTACTTC
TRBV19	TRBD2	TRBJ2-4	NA	CASSQREGSKNIQYF	TGTGCCAGTAGTCAGCGGGAGGGTTCCAAAAACATTCAGTACTTC
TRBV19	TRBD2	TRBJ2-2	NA	CASLRTSGSLGELFF	TGTGCCAGTCTCCGGACTAGCGGGAGTCTGGGGGAGCTGTTTTTT
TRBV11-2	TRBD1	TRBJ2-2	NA	CASSSRTGGAYDGELFF	TGTGCCAGCAGCTCCAGGACAGGGGGCGCTTATGACGGGGAGCTGTTTTTT
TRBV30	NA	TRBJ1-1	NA	CAWSVRGDTEAFF	TGTGCCTGGAGTGTACGCGGAGATACTGAAGCTTTCTTT
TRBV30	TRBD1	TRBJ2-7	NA	CAFGTGGGEEQYF	TGTGCCTTTGGAACAGGGGGCGGGGAGGAGCAGTACTTC
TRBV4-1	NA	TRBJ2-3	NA	CASSLPYWERTDTQYF	TGCGCCAGCAGCCTCCCCTATTGGGAGCGCACAGATACGCAGTATTTT
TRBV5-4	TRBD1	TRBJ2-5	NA	CASSVQGAQETQYF	TGTGCCAGCAGCGTACAGGGGGCTCAAGAGACCCAGTACTTC
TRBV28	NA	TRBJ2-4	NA	CASGLGGINIQYF	TGTGCCAGCGGATTAGGGGGTATAAACATTCAGTACTTC
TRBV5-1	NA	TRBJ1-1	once	CASSLARGHYTEAFF	TGCGCCAGCAGCTTGGCCAGGGGACATTACACTGAAGCTTTCTTT
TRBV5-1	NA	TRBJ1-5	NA	CASSLNGPEWPQHF	TGCGCCAGCAGCTTGAATGGGCCAGAGTGGCCCCAGCATTTT
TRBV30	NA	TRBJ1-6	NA	CAWRSSRGASPLHF	TGTGCCTGGAGATCGAGCAGGGGAGCTTCACCCCTCCACTTT
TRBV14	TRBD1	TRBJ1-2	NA	CASSQSGQGGYGYTF	TGTGCCAGCAGCCAATCCGGACAGGGGGGCTATGGCTACACCTTC
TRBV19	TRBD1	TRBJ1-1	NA	CASRESWDRALNTEAFF	TGTGCCAGTCGAGAATCGTGGGACAGGGCTCTGAACACTGAAGCTTTCTTT
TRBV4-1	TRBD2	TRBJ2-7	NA	CASSEPSGTYEQYF	TGCGCCAGCAGCGAACCTAGCGGAACCTACGAGCAGTACTTC
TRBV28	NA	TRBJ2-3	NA	CASSPRVRGRTDTQYF	TGTGCCAGCAGCCCCCGCGTAAGGGGTCGCACAGATACGCAGTATTTT